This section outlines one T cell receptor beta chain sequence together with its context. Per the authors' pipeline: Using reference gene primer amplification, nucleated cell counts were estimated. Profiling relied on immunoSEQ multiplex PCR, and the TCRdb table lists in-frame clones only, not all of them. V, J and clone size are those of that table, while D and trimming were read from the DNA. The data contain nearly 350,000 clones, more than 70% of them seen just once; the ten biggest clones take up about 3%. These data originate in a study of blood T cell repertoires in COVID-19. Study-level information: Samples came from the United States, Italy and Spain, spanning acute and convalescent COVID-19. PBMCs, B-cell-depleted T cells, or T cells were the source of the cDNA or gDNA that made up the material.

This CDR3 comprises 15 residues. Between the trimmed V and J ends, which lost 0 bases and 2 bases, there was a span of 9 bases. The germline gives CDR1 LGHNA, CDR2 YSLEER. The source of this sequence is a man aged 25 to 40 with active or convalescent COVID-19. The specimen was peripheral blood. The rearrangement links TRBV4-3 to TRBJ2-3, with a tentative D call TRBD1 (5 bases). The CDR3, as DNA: TGCGCCAGCAGCCAAGACGGCAGGGCCACAGATACGCAGTATTTT. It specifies CASSQDGRATDTQYF.